Sequencing of this TCR beta chain was carried out in a study of blood T cell repertoires in COVID-19 (dated by TCRdb to about 2020). Regarding the study in general: Samples from collaborators originated in the United States, Italy and Spain and spanned both the acute and convalescent phases of COVID-19. Samples came from the ongoing ImmuneRACE study (first 160 participants) plus 1,254 subjects from 6 global collaborators. Where HLA class I and class II types were available, the types were taken from metadata supplied by the sample provider, not from assay-based typing. Sample metadata almost always included a de-identified subject ID, COVID-19 status, age in years and sex. The repertoires were released in a freely available public database meant as a resource for research on the immune response to SARS-CoV-2. The material from the prospective study consisted of cDNA or gDNA derived from T cells, B-cell-depleted T cells, or PBMCs. Subjects who had been exposed to COVID-19, were actively infected with it, or had recovered from it provided the deeply sampled blood TCRbeta repertoires that made up the dataset. What the research found in general, with its limitations: The quantity of clinical and demographic metadata differed by source and by participant and was supplied without curation.

Whole blood was collected in K2EDTA tubes by collaborating institutions according to the institutions' own protocols. Collaborator samples were shipped for TCRbeta analysis as frozen whole blood, isolated PBMCs, or DNA extracted from either sample type. CDR3 length: 18 amino acids, cysteine to phenylalanine. Solely the CDR3 DNA is kept, with 54 bases framed from the first base. Compared with germline, V lacks 0 bases and J lacks 5 bases; bases without a gene match: 14. The germline V gene yields MNHEY for CDR1 and SVGEGT for CDR2. This clone has a single count. The specificity of this receptor is unknown. Per-base qualities were not stored, and no clone one base away is much larger. The immunoSEQ Assay, a bias-controlled multiplex PCR, was used to amplify TCRbeta CDR3 regions from genomic DNA. Per the authors' processing: Within the assay, amplification of reference gene primers was used to estimate how many nucleated cells each sample contained. To quantify the absolute abundance of each unique TCRbeta CDR3 rearrangement, sequence reads were collapsed and filtered. For each sample, productive Simpson clonality was calculated as the square root of Simpson's diversity index over productive rearrangements. The immuneACCESS repertoire file appears here via TCRdb, limited to in-frame rearrangements. These files lack a portion of the clones; in checked studies, under half of the deficit traces to unresolved V genes, and the cause of the others is not known. V, J and clone size are those of that table, while D and trimming were read from the DNA. The table for this sample lists around 130,000 clones; around three quarters of them were counted only once. The ten top clones hold roughly 17% of the sample.

Sample: peripheral blood. The sequence links TRBV6-2 or TRBV6-3 to TRBJ2-5, and 8 bases in between align with TRBD1. The receptor was isolated from a man aged 60 to 75 with active or convalescent COVID-19. The nucleotide sequence reads as follows: TGTGCCAGCAGTTACTCCTCCACCGGGACAGGTTTGTCGGAGACCCAGTACTTC. Its translation is CASSYSSTGTGLSETQYF.